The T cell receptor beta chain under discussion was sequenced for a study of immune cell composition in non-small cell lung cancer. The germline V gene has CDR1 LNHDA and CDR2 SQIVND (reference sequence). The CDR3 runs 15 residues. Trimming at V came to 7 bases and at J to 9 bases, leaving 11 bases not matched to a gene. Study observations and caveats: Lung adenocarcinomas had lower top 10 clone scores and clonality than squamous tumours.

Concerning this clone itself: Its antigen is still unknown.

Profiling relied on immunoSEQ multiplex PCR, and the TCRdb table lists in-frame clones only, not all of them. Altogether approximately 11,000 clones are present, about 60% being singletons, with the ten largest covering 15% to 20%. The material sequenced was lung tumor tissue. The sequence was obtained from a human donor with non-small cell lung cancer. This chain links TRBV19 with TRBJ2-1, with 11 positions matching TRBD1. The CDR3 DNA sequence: TGTGCCAGTACCACATCCGGGACAGGGGGGCGTGAGCAGTTCTTC. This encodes CASTTSGTGGREQFF.